The T cell receptor (beta chain) under discussion was sequenced for a study of cytomegalovirus exposure and HLA in healthy donors. Trimming stripped 4 bases from V and 4 bases from J, with 3 bases between. The CDR3 length is 11 residues. In germline, CDR1 is SGHRS, CDR2 YFSETQ. Concerning this clone: What it binds is unknown.

Whole-study results and caveats: Sequencing depth across donors, presence/absence analyses assumed, was roughly uniform.

PCR used 60 Vbeta primers and 13 Jbeta primers. Method: immunoSEQ multiplex PCR; TCRdb's copy keeps in-frame clones and lacks some. This sample contains roughly 82,000 clones. Material for sequencing was PBMCs. The chain combines TRBV5-1 with TRBJ2-1; D is unresolved. The sequence derives from a woman aged 55 to 70 in good health and CMV-seronegative. The chain's CDR3 is CASSAYNEQFF. The DNA of the CDR3 is TGCGCCAGCAGCGCGTACAATGAGCAGTTCTTC.